These 24 T cell receptor beta chains share one sample of origin, sequenced in a study of cytomegalovirus exposure and HLA in healthy donors (TCRdb year 2017). Preparation of the library involved the immunoSEQ multiplex PCR assay. A mixture of 60 forward primers for TCR Vbeta segments and 13 reverse primers for TCR Jbeta segments was used in the multiplex PCR. TCRdb retrieved this table from immuneACCESS and kept in-frame rearrangements only. Not all clones are present; in checked studies, unresolved V genes account for under half, and no reason is known for the remainder. The sample includes about 220,000 clones, with under 80% observed a single time. The top ten hold less than 2% of the sample. Specimen: PBMCs. The receptors were sampled from a woman between 25 and 40 years old in good health and CMV-seronegative.

The rearrangement uses TRBV9 and TRBJ2-1, with a weak D call TRBD1 (5 bases). Germline V lookup: CDR1 SGDLS, CDR2 YYNGEE. Trimming shortened V by 2 bases and J by 9 bases, and 18 bases separated the two germline ends. CDR3 length: 15 amino acids. CDR3 sequence reads: CASSVFSTPTGEQFF. The DNA for the CDR3 is TGTGCCAGCAGCGTTTTCTCTACGCCTACAGGTGAGCAGTTCTTC.

V usage is TRBV5-1 and J usage is TRBJ1-2; TRBD1 is a possible D gene (6 bases). The CDR3 sequence is 13 residues long. Germline V gives CDR1 SGHRS, CDR2 YFSETQ. The ends were cut back, 1 base at V and 4 bases at J, with 8 bases in the middle. CDR3 region: CASSLTGSYGYTF. The CDR3 DNA reads as TGCGCCAGCAGCTTGACAGGGAGCTATGGCTACACCTTC.

The chain carries TRBV6-5 and TRBJ1-5; 7 bases map to TRBD1. This CDR3 region has 15 residues. Germline V gene lookup returns CDR1 MNHEY and CDR2 SVGAGI. V gave up 5 bases and J gave up 0 bases; unmatched junction bases: 4. The CDR3 DNA follows: TGTGCCAGCAGTGGAGGGACAGATAGCAATCAGCCCCAGCATTTT. Protein sequence: CASSGGTDSNQPQHF.

In regard to this clone: One end of the junction is discordant with germline, which a read error may explain. The chain is built from TRBV5-1 and TRBJ2-5, with TRBD1 identical over 7 bases. The DNA end is more similar to TRBJ2-7, so the J call may be wrong. In germline, CDR1 is SGHRS, CDR2 YFSETQ. This CDR3 spans 17 amino acids. This CDR3 is CVSSSDYLTGRMDEQYF. The CDR3 bases are TGCGTCAGCAGCTCTGATTATCTGACAGGGCGTATGGACGAGCAGTACTTC.

The chain joins TRBV2 to TRBJ2-7, with D possibly matching TRBD2 (5 bases). The germline V and J ends were trimmed by 7 bases and 0 bases, with 13 bases remaining between them. The CDR3 has 14 amino acids. CDR1 and CDR2 from the germline V gene are SNHLY and FYNNEI. CDR3 sequence: CASNRGVYSYEQYF. The CDR3 DNA sequence: TGTGCCAGCAATCGGGGAGTCTACTCCTACGAGCAGTACTTC.

Details on this clone: The junction differs from germline at one of its ends, possibly a read error. The same CDR3 can be traced to other DNA sequences in this sample. The rearrangement uses TRBV10-3 and TRBJ1-2; 8 nucleotides align to TRBD1. Germline V gene lookup returns CDR1 ENHRY and CDR2 SYGVKD. The CDR3 is made up of 16 amino acids. The CDR3 spells CAISESRTGLGYGYTF. CDR3 DNA sequence: TGTGCCATCAGCGAGTCTCGGACAGGGCTAGGCTATGGCTACACCTTC.

This clone was seen only once. The J gene is TRBJ2-2, the V gene TRBV7-3; TRBD2 agrees at 13 bases. Germline V CDR1 and CDR2: SGHTA, FQGTGA. With 6 bases clipped from V and 7 bases from J, the junction kept 8 bases outside the gene matches. This CDR3 has 16 residues. The CDR3 protein is CASRATSGRAGGELFF. The CDR3 DNA sequence: TGTGCCAGCAGAGCTACTAGCGGGAGGGCCGGCGGGGAGCTGTTTTTT. The whole variable domain, remainder taken from reference TRBV7-3 and TRBJ2-2, is GAGVSQTPSNKVTEKGKYVELRCDPISGHTALYWYRQSLGQGPEFLIYFQGTGAADDSGLPNDRFFAVRPEGSVSTLKIQRTERGDSAVYLCASRATSGRAGGELFFGEGSRLTVL.

This clone is a singleton in its sample. The CDR3, as DNA: TGTGCCAGCAGCTTACAGGCGGGGGAGCAGTACTTC. This codes for CASSLQAGEQYF. This sequence joins TRBV7-2 and TRBJ2-7; tentative D call: TRBD2 (6 bases). V was pared by 2 bases and J by 7 bases, with 9 bases between. This CDR3 is 12 amino acids long. CDR1 and CDR2 (germline): SGHTA, FQGNSA.

In nucleotides, the CDR3 is TGTGCCAGCAGTCCCGGGACTGATTCCTACAATGAGCAGTTCTTC. Amino acids: CASSPGTDSYNEQFF. The chain carries TRBV2 and TRBJ2-1; D is perhaps TRBD2 (6 bases). Germline values: CDR1 SNHLY, CDR2 FYNNEI. V was cut by 5 bases and J by 1 base, with 12 bases left in between. This CDR3 has 15 residues.

This clone occurred a few times. V usage is TRBV15 and J usage is TRBJ2-2; D is perhaps TRBD1 (5 bases). Germline V gives CDR1 LNHNV, CDR2 YYDKDF (reference sequence). This CDR3 contains 13 residues. Trimming removed 5 bases from V and 3 bases from J, with 7 bases in between. The CDR3 here is CATSPGYTGELFF. As DNA, the CDR3 is TGTGCCACCAGCCCAGGGTACACCGGGGAGCTGTTTTTT.

The rearrangement joins TRBV7-9 to TRBJ1-1; maybe TRBD1 (5 bases). This CDR3 comprises 13 residues. CDR1 is SEHNR and CDR2 is FQNEAQ in the germline V gene (reference sequence). Trimming stripped 3 bases from V and 7 bases from J, with 12 bases between. CDR3 sequence (DNA): TGTGCCAGCAGCTTCGGAAAGGGGAATGAAGCTTTCTTT. It encodes CASSFGKGNEAFF.

The chain employs TRBV6-6 and TRBJ1-5; no clear D gene. CDR1 and CDR2 from the germline V gene are MNHNY and SVGAGI (reference sequence). The V end was cut by 2 bases, the J end by 4 bases, with 12 bases between. CDR3 length: 15 amino acids. The DNA for the CDR3 is TGTGCCAGCAGTTACGAGGAAATCAGAAATCAGCCCCAGCATTTT. The encoded protein is CASSYEEIRNQPQHF.

The chain carries TRBV11-3 and TRBJ2-7; 7 bases are a match to TRBD1. This CDR3 is built from 12 residues. Germline CDR1 SGHNT, CDR2 YENEEA. The junction had 6 bases not matched to a gene; V was cut back by 3 bases and J by 10 bases. The CDR3 protein is CASSFPDRDQYF. Written as DNA, the CDR3 is TGTGCCAGCAGCTTCCCCGACAGGGATCAGTACTTC.

This chain uses TRBV7-8 with TRBJ1-2; 7 nucleotides align to TRBD1. This CDR3 has 16 residues. V was pared by 3 bases and J by 3 bases, with 10 bases of the junction left unmatched. Germline values: CDR1 SGHVS, CDR2 FQNEAQ. CDR3 DNA: TGTGCCAGCAGCTTCGACGACAGGGCTCGAGACTATGGCTACACCTTC. This sequence encodes CASSFDDRARDYGYTF.

Comments on this clone: This CDR3 is also generated by other DNA sequences in the sample. The rearrangement joins TRBV7-8 to TRBJ2-3; 7 bases are a match to TRBD1. The CDR3 has 16 amino acids. V shed 4 bases and J 0 bases; nucleotides not matched to a gene: 7. Per the germline V gene, CDR1 is SGHVS and CDR2 is FQNEAQ. CDR3 nucleotides: TGTGCCAGCAGCTCATACTACAGGGGAAGCACAGATACGCAGTATTTT. Amino acids: CASSSYYRGSTDTQYF.

This clone was detected a few times. The gene calls are TRBV7-8 and TRBJ2-3; D possibly corresponds to TRBD2 (5 bases). CDR1 is SGHVS and CDR2 is FQNEAQ in the germline V gene. Trimming cost V 5 bases and J 1 base, with 13 bases left between them. The CDR3 extends over 15 amino acids. CDR3 sequence: CASSRSDYRTDTQYF. CDR3 in DNA: TGTGCCAGCAGCCGCTCTGACTACCGCACAGATACGCAGTATTTT.

The chain uses TRBV14 and TRBJ1-1; no definite D call. Trimming left V 4 bases short and J 3 bases short, with 9 bases between. This CDR3 spans 13 amino acids. Germline loops: CDR1 SGHDN, CDR2 FVKESK. CDR3 sequence: CASSLVQYTEAFF. The CDR3 DNA reads as TGTGCCAGCAGCCTAGTACAGTACACTGAAGCTTTCTTT.

V usage is TRBV4-1 and J usage is TRBJ2-7; tentative D call: TRBD1 (5 bases). Trimming removed 1 base at V and 5 bases at J, with 9 bases between. Looked up from germline, CDR1 is MGHRA and CDR2 is YSYEKL. This CDR3 is built from 13 residues. CDR3 loop: CASSQATGDEQYF. The CDR3 nucleotides are TGCGCCAGCAGCCAAGCTACAGGAGACGAGCAGTACTTC.

The DNA of the CDR3 is TGTGCCAGCAGCTTCCTCTCAGGGAGGGGGTTCTTC. Residues: CASSFLSGRGFF. J is TRBJ2-1 and V is TRBV5-6; 7 nucleotides agree with TRBD2. Germline V gene data show CDR1 as SGHDT and CDR2 as YYEEEE. Losses at the gene ends were 2 bases for V and 15 bases for J; bases not matched to a gene: 8. The CDR3 length is 12 residues. Combining the CDR3 with reference TRBV5-6 and TRBJ2-1 gives the whole variable domain DAGVTQSPTHLIKTRGQQVTLRCSPKSGHDTVSWYQQALGQGPQFIFQYYEEEERQRGNFPDRFSGHQFPNYSSELNVNALLLGDSALYLCASSFLSGRGFFGPGTRLTVL.

This rearrangement joins TRBV6-1 to TRBJ2-1; 8 positions agree with TRBD2. Germline CDR1 is MNHNS and CDR2 is SASEGT. The CDR3 spans 15 residues. Germline trimming cut 7 bases from V and 4 bases from J; bases unmatched to any gene: 9. DNA of the CDR3: TGTGCCAGCACCCTATCGACTAGCGCATACAATGAGCAGTTCTTC. Amino acids: CASTLSTSAYNEQFF.

The rearrangement uses TRBV7-3 and TRBJ2-7, with 9 positions matching TRBD2. Per germline, CDR1 SGHTA and CDR2 FQGTGA. The CDR3 has 15 residues. Trimming removed 0 bases from V and 5 bases from J; junction bases left unmatched: 5. The DNA for the CDR3 is TGTGCCAGCAGCTTAACCGGGACTAGCAGCCACGAGCAGTACTTC. Its translation is CASSLTGTSSHEQYF.

The chain links TRBV6-1 to TRBJ2-3, with 7 bases fitting TRBD2. Germline V gene data show CDR1 as MNHNS and CDR2 as SASEGT. Unmatched junction bases numbered 10, after V lost 10 bases and J lost 3 bases. CDR3 length equals 14 residues. The CDR3 DNA is TGTGCCACCGCTCTGGGGGGGAATACAGATACGCAGTATTTT. Protein product: CATALGGNTDTQYF.

CDR3 loop: CASSTTGGLRYNEQFF. CDR3 in DNA: TGTGCCAGCAGCACCACAGGGGGTCTGAGGTACAATGAGCAGTTCTTC. This sequence joins TRBV5-8 and TRBJ2-1; 8 bases agree with TRBD1. There are 16 residues in the CDR3. Germline-derived CDR1 and CDR2 are SGHTS and YDEGEE. After removal of 4 bases from V and 4 bases from J, the junction contained 10 bases not matched to a gene.

This clone turned up a few times. The V gene is TRBV28, the J gene TRBJ2-7; 7 nucleotides line up with TRBD1. V gave up 7 bases and J gave up 2 bases; unmatched junction bases: 2. Germline V gene sequence: CDR1 MDHEN, CDR2 SYDVKM. This CDR3 has 12 amino acids. CDR3 sequence (DNA): TGTGCCAGCAAAACAGGGGCCTACGAGCAGTACTTC. As protein: CASKTGAYEQYF.